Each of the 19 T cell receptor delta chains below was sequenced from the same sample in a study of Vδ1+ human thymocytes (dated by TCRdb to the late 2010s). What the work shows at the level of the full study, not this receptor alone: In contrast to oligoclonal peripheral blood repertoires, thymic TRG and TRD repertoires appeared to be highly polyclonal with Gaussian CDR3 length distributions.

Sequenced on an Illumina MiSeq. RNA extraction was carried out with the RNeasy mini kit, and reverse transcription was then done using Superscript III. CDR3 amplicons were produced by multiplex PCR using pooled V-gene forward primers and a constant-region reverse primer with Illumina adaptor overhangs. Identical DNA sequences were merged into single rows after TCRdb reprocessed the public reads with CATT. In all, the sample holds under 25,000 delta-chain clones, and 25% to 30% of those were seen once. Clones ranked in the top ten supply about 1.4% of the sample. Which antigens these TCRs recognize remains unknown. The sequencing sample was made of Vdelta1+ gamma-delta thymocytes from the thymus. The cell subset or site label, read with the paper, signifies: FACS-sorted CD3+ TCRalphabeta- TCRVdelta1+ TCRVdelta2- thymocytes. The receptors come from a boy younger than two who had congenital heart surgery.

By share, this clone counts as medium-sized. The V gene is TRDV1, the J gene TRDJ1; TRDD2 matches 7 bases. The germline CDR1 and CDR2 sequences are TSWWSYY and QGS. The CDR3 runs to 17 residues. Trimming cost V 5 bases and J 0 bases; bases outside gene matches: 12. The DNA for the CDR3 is TGTGCTCTTGGGAAGTTCCCCGTCCTTCCTTACACCGATAAACTCATCTTT. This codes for CALGKFPVLPYTDKLIF.

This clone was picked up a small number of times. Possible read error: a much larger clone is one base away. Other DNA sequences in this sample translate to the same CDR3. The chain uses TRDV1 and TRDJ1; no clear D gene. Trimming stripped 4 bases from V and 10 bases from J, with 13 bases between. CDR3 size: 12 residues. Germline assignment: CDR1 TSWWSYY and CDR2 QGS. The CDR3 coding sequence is TGTGCTCTTGGGGCCCGTGATAGAATACTCATCTTT. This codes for CALGARDRILIF.

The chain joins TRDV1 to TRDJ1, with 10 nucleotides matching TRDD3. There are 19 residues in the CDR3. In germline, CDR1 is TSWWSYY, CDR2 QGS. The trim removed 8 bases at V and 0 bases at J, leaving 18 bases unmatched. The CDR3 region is CALTPPAYWGILYTDKLIF. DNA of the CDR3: TGTGCTCTTACCCCCCCTGCGTACTGGGGGATCCTGTACACCGATAAACTCATCTTT.

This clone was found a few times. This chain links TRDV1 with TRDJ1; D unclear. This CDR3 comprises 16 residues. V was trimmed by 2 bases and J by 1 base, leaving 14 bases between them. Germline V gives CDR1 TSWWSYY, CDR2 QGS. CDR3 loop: CALGEEGSTTTDKLIF. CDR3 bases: TGTGCTCTTGGGGAAGAAGGATCTACGACCACCGATAAACTCATCTTT.

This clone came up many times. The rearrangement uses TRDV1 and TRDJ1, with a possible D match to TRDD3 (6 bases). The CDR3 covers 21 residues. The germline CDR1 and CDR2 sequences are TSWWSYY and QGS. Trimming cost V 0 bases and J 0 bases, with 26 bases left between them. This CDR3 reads CALGELVPDGGTIKYTDKLIF. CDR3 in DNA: TGTGCTCTTGGGGAACTGGTTCCTGATGGGGGCACGATCAAGTACACCGATAAACTCATCTTT.

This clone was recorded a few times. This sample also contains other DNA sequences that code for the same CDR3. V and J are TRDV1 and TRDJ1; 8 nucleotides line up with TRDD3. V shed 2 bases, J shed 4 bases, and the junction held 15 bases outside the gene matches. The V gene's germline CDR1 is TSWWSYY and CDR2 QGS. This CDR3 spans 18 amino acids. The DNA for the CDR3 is TGTGCTCTTGGGGAAATAGTGGCCCCCGTGGGGGATGTCGATAAACTCATCTTT. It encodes CALGEIVAPVGDVDKLIF.

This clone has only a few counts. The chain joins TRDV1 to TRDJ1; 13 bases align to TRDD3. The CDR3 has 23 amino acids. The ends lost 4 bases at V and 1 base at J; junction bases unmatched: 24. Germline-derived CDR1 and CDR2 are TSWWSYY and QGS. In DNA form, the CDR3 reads TGTGCTCTTGGGGCACAAGTTCCTACTCCGCACTGGGGGATACGCGGCGCCACCGATAAACTCATCTTT. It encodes CALGAQVPTPHWGIRGATDKLIF.

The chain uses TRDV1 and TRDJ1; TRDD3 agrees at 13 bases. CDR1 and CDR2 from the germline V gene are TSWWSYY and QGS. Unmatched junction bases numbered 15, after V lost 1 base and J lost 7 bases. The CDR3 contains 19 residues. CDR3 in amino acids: CALGEPVPSTTGGYGKLIF. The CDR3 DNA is TGTGCTCTTGGGGAACCGGTCCCTTCCACTACTGGGGGATACGGTAAACTCATCTTT.

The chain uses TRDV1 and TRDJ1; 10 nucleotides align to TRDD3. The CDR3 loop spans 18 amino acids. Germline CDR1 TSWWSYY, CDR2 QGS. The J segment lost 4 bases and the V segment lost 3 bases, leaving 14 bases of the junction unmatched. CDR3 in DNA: TGTGCTCTTGGGGACACGGCATGGGGGATACCCACCGGCGATAAACTCATCTTT. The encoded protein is CALGDTAWGIPTGDKLIF.

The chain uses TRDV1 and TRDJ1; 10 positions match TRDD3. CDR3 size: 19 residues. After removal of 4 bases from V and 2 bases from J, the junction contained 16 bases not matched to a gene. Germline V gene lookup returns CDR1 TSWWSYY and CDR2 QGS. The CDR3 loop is CALGAWPSQLLGDTDKLIF. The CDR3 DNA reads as TGTGCTCTTGGGGCGTGGCCTTCCCAATTACTGGGGGATACCGATAAACTCATCTTT.

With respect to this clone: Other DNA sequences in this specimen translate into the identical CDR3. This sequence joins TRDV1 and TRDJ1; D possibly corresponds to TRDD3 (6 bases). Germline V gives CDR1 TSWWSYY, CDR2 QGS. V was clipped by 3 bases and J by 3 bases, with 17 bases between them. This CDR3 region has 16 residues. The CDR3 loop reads CALGEGMTWESDKLIF. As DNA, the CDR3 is TGTGCTCTTGGGGAGGGGATGACGTGGGAATCCGATAAACTCATCTTT.

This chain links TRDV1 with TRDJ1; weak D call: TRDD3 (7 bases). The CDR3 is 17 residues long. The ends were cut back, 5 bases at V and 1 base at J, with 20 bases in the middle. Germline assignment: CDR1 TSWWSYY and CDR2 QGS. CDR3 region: CALGTFLEGYLTDKLIF. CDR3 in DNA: TGTGCTCTTGGGACGTTCCTAGAGGGATACCTCACCGATAAACTCATCTTT.

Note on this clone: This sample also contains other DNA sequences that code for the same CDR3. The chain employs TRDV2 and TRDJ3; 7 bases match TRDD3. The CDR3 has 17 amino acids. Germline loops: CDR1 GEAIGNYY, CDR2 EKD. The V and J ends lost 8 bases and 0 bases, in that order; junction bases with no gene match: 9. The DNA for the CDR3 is TGTGCCTCCCGGAGGGGGATGACCTCCTGGGACACCCGACAGATGTTTTTC. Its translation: CASRRGMTSWDTRQMFF.

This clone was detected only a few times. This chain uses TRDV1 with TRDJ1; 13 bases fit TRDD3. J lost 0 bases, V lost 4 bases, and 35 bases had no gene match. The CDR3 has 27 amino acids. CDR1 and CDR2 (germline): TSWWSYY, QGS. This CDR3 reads CALGGPRRLLLGDTPVKACDHTDKLIF. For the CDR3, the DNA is TGTGCTCTTGGGGGACCGCGCCGGCTACTACTGGGGGATACGCCCGTTAAGGCCTGCGACCACACCGATAAACTCATCTTT.

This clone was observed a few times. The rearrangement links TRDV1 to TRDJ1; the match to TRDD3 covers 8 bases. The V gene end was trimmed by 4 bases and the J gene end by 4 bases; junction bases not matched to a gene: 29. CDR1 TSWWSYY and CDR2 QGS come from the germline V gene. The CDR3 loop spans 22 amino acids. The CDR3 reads CALGVRPSIPIRHTGGHDKLIF. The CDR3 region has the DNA TGTGCTCTTGGGGTCAGGCCGAGTATTCCTATTCGTCATACTGGGGGTCACGATAAACTCATCTTT.

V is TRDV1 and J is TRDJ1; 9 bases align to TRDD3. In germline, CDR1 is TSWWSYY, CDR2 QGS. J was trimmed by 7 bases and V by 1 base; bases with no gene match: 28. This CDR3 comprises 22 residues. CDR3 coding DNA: TGTGCTCTTGGGGAACACCCCCCTTTGGGGATACGTTCTGGGCGGATGAGGGTTAAACTCATCTTT. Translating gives CALGEHPPLGIRSGRMRVKLIF.

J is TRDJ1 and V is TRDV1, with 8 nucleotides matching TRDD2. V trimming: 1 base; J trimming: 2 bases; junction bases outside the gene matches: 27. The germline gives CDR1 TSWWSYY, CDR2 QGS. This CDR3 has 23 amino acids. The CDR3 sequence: CALGEPGLPIASLPLRWTDKLIF. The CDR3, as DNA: TGTGCTCTTGGGGAACCCGGCCTTCCTATCGCATCTCTCCCCCTCCGCTGGACCGATAAACTCATCTTT.

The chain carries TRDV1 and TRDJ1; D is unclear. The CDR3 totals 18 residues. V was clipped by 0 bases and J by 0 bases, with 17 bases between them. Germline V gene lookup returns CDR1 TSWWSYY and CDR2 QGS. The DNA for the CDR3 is TGTGCTCTTGGGGAACTATCTCCTGAACCCCCGTACACCGATAAACTCATCTTT. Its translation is CALGELSPEPPYTDKLIF.

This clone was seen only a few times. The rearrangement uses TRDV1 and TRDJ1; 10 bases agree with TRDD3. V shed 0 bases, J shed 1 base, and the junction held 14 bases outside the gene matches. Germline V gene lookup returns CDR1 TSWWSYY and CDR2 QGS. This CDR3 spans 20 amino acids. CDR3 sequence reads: CALGELKGKNWGIATDKLIF. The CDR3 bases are TGTGCTCTTGGGGAACTTAAAGGGAAGAACTGGGGGATCGCCACCGATAAACTCATCTTT.